This is a list of T cell receptor beta chains from one sample in a study of long-term antiretroviral therapy in people with HIV. Sequenced by immunoSEQ multiplex PCR; TCRdb stores in-frame clones only, minus some. The data hold about 20,000 clones, with approximately 81% observed a single time. The sequences come from unsorted PBMCs, collected 0.3 years after starting antiretroviral therapy. The receptors derive from a woman in her fifties or sixties with HIV. The CDR3 runs from the conserved cysteine through the conserved F or W. A D gene is named only where the DNA matches it firmly. Expanded clones get a size class; other rows say once, few or many, or leave the size out.

>TRBJ1-1|.|TRBV27|.|14
CASSWGRGNTEAFF
TGTGCCAGCAGTTGGGGGAGGGGGAACACTGAAGCTTTCTTT
>TRBJ1-1|TRBD1|TRBV6-1|.|13
CASRDPGQLEAFF
TGTGCCAGCAGAGACCCGGGACAGCTGGAAGCTTTCTTT
>TRBJ2-1|.|TRBV7-2|few|15
CASSLVAEPYNEQFF
TGTGCCAGCAGCTTAGTAGCGGAGCCTTACAATGAGCAGTTCTTC
>TRBJ2-2|.|TRBV7-7|few|14
CASSDSENTGELFF
TGTGCCAGCAGCGACTCGGAGAACACCGGGGAGCTGTTTTTT
>TRBJ1-4|.|TRBV18|.|15
CASSPDRATNEKLFF
TGTGCCAGCTCACCCGACAGAGCAACTAATGAAAAACTGTTTTTT
>TRBJ2-6|TRBD1|TRBV5-1|.|16
CASSRGQNSGANVLTF
TGCGCCAGCAGCAGGGGACAGAACTCTGGGGCCAACGTCCTGACTTTC
>TRBJ1-4|TRBD1|TRBV29-1|.|14
CSGGTGDPNEKLFF
TGCAGCGGGGGGACAGGGGATCCTAATGAAAAACTGTTTTTT
>TRBJ2-3|.|TRBV5-1|.|15
CASAGSGASTDTQYF
TGCGCCAGCGCGGGGTCAGGGGCGAGCACAGATACGCAGTATTTT
>TRBJ2-7|.|TRBV4-2|.|14
CASSQAADPYEQYF
TGTGCCAGCAGCCAAGCTGCAGACCCCTACGAGCAGTACTTC
>TRBJ2-5|TRBD2|TRBV2|.|14
CASSEGLGEETQYF
TGTGCCAGCAGCGAGGGACTAGGGGAAGAGACCCAGTACTTC
>TRBJ2-7|TRBD1|TRBV9|.|14
CASSEQDRDYEQYF
TGTGCCAGCAGCGAGCAGGACAGGGACTACGAGCAGTACTTC
>TRBJ1-6|TRBD1|TRBV5-1|.|14
CASSGGQWDSPLHF
TGCGCCAGCAGCGGGGGACAGTGGGATTCACCCCTCCACTTT
>TRBJ1-5|.|TRBV6-5|.|16
CASSYSGVAGNQPQHF
TGTGCCAGCAGTTACTCAGGGGTTGCGGGCAATCAGCCCCAGCATTTT
>TRBJ2-2|.|TRBV13|.|16
CASSPRKSPLPGELFF
TGTGCCAGCAGCCCCCGAAAAAGTCCACTCCCCGGGGAGCTGTTTTTT
>TRBJ1-6|.|TRBV18|.|18
CASSRSVGTAGDNSPLHF
TGTGCCAGCTCACGATCTGTTGGGACGGCCGGCGATAATTCACCCCTCCACTTT
>TRBJ1-2|TRBD1|TRBV10-3|.|15
CAISTGTGTMSGYTF
TGTGCCATCAGTACCGGGACAGGGACTATGAGCGGCTACACCTTC
>TRBJ2-1|.|TRBV5-1|.|12
CASSPLSYEQFF
TGCGCCAGCAGCCCCCTTAGTTATGAGCAGTTCTTC
>TRBJ2-3|.|TRBV5-1|.|14
CASSGSWATDTQYF
TGCGCCAGCAGCGGTTCGTGGGCCACGGATACGCAGTATTTT
>TRBJ1-6|.|TRBV27|.|16
CASSFMGGVYNSPLHF
TGTGCCAGCAGTTTTATGGGGGGGGTCTATAATTCACCCCTCCACTTT
>TRBJ2-6|TRBD1|TRBV4-1|few|18
CASSHPQGVDSGANVLTF
TGCGCCAGCAGCCACCCACAGGGGGTAGACTCTGGGGCCAACGTCCTGACTTTC
>TRBJ2-7|.|TRBV6-1|.|15
CASSEETGRSYEQYF
TGTGCCAGCAGTGAGGAGACAGGGAGGTCCTACGAGCAGTACTTC
>TRBJ2-5|TRBD2|TRBV5-1|.|15
CASSGVAGIKETQYF
TGCGCCAGCAGCGGGGTAGCGGGGATCAAAGAGACCCAGTACTTC
>TRBJ2-1|TRBD1|TRBV7-3|.|16
CASSLGGTGGYNEQFF
TGTGCCAGCAGCTTAGGTGGGACAGGAGGGTACAATGAGCAGTTCTTC
>TRBJ1-3|.|TRBV7-6|.|15
CASSLDRDYGNTIYF
TGTGCCAGCAGCTTAGACAGGGATTACGGAAACACCATATATTTT
>TRBJ1-6|TRBD1|TRBV19|.|19
CASSTTGDMLFSYNSPLHF
TGTGCCAGTAGTACAACAGGGGATATGCTCTTCTCCTATAATTCACCCCTCCACTTT
>TRBJ2-5|.|TRBV5-6|.|13
CASSLGGRETQYF
TGTGCCAGCAGCTTAGGGGGAAGGGAGACCCAGTACTTC
>TRBJ2-1|TRBD2|TRBV7-3|once|14
CASGSSGGSDEQFF
TGTGCCAGCGGTTCTAGCGGGGGGTCCGATGAGCAGTTCTTC
>TRBJ2-5|.|TRBV2|.|13
CASSGSILETQYF
TGTGCCAGCAGTGGGAGTATTTTAGAGACCCAGTACTTC
>TRBJ2-7|TRBD2|TRBV29-1|.|15
CSVVRSGGSPYEQYF
TGCAGCGTGGTTCGTAGCGGGGGCTCTCCCTACGAGCAGTACTTC
>TRBJ2-2|TRBD2|TRBV19|once|15
CASTEAGVGTGELFF
TGTGCCAGTACCGAGGCGGGGGTTGGCACCGGGGAGCTGTTTTTT
>TRBJ1-2|.|TRBV7-8|.|14
CASSSKLGGYGYTF
TGTGCCAGCAGTAGCAAATTGGGGGGGTATGGCTACACCTTC
>TRBJ1-2|.|TRBV19|.|12
CASSMASGGYTF
TGTGCCAGTAGCATGGCGAGCGGGGGCTACACCTTC
>TRBJ2-2|.|TRBV19|.|12
CASSMRSGELFF
TGTGCCAGTAGTATGAGATCCGGGGAGCTGTTTTTT
>TRBJ1-1|TRBD1|TRBV11-2|.|15
CASSPVTGANTEAFF
TGTGCCAGCAGCCCTGTGACAGGGGCAAACACTGAAGCTTTCTTT
>TRBJ1-5|.|TRBV7-9|.|15
CASSLAAGGNQPQHF
TGTGCCAGCAGCTTAGCGGCGGGGGGCAATCAGCCCCAGCATTTT
>TRBJ2-2|.|TRBV27|.|13
CASSRPYTGELFF
TGTGCCAGCTCCCGTCCCTACACCGGGGAGCTGTTTTTT
>TRBJ1-1|.|TRBV11-2|.|12
CASSLGGGEAFF
TGTGCCAGCAGCTTAGGAGGGGGTGAAGCTTTCTTT
>TRBJ1-2|.|TRBV7-2|few|15
CASSPGRTANYGYTF
TGTGCCAGCAGCCCCGGACGGACTGCTAACTATGGCTACACCTTC
>TRBJ1-1|.|TRBV29-1|.|13
CSHREDMNTEAFF
TGCAGCCATAGGGAGGACATGAACACTGAAGCTTTCTTT
>TRBJ1-1|.|TRBV5-1|.|14
CASKVGAGNTEAFF
TGCGCCAGCAAGGTGGGGGCAGGCAACACTGAAGCTTTCTTT
>TRBJ2-1|TRBD2|TRBV5-1|.|15
CASSFTGGSYNEQFF
TGCGCCAGCAGCTTCACGGGGGGCTCCTACAATGAGCAGTTCTTC